One and the same sample provided the 2 T cell receptor beta chains below, sequenced in a study of blood T cell repertoires in COVID-19 (dated by TCRdb to the early 2020s). Library creation used the immunoSEQ multiplex PCR assay. TCRdb limited this immuneACCESS table to in-frame rearrangements with V and J called. A share of clones is missing; checked studies link under half to unresolved V genes, and the rest is unexplained. In all, the sample holds 170,000 or so clones, and approximately 87% of those were seen once. The biggest ten clones account for 0.8% to 1% of the sample. Sample: peripheral blood. These TCRs come from a young woman who had recovered from COVID-19.

V is TRBV5-1 and J is TRBJ2-1, with D possibly TRBD1 on 5 matching bases. The CDR3 is 13 residues long. The germline V and J ends were trimmed by 5 bases and 9 bases, with 15 bases remaining between them. Germline values: CDR1 SGHRS, CDR2 YFSETQ. CDR3 nucleotide sequence: TGCGCCAGCAGGGGCTCACAGGATGGTGAGCAGTTCTTC. This codes for CASRGSQDGEQFF.

This clone was seen only a few times. The rearrangement joins TRBV11-1 to TRBJ2-2; TRBD1 agrees at 9 bases. Looked up from germline, CDR1 is SGHAT and CDR2 is FQDESV (reference sequence). V trimming: 5 bases; J trimming: 5 bases; junction bases outside the gene matches: 0. CDR3 length: 13 amino acids. The CDR3 region is CASSGQGTGELFF. The CDR3 DNA sequence: TGTGCCAGCAGCGGACAGGGGACCGGGGAGCTGTTTTTT.